This TCR beta chain was captured by sequencing in a study of T cell changes during pregnancy in multiple sclerosis. The protocol was immunoSEQ multiplex PCR, while the TCRdb copy is restricted to in-frame clones and leaves out a portion. The table records around 32,000 clones, 80% to 90% of them present only once. V was pared by 1 base and J by 12 bases, with 16 bases of the junction left unmatched. The CDR3 spans 16 residues. Germline-derived CDR1 and CDR2 are SGHTS and YDEGEE. Sequencing was performed on CD8+ T cells from peripheral blood mononuclear cells, taken in the third trimester of pregnancy. The TCR sequence derives from a female donor with multiple sclerosis, enrolled in a pregnancy study. The rearrangement links TRBV5-8 to TRBJ1-5; TRBD1 matches at 7 bases. CDR3 in amino acids: CASSLFPGQTERVQHF. The CDR3 bases are TGTGCCAGCAGCTTGTTTCCGGGACAGACCGAAAGGGTCCAGCATTTT.